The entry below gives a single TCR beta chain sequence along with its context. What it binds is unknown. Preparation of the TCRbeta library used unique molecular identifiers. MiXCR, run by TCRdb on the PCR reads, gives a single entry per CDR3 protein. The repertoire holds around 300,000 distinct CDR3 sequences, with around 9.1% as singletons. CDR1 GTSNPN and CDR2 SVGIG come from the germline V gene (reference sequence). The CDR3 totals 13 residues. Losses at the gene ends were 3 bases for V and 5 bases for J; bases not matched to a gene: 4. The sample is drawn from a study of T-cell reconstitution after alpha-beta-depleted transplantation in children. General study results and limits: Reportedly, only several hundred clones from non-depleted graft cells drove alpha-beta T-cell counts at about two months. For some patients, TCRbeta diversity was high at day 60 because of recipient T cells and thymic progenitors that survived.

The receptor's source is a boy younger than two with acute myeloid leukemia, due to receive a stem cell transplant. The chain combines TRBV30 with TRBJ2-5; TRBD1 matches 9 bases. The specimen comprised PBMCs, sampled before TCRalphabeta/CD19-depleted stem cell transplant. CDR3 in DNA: TGTGCCTGGAGGGGACAGGGATGGGAGACCCAGTACTTC. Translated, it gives CAWRGQGWETQYF.